This entry features one T cell receptor (beta chain) sequence. Antigen: not known. Libraries were prepared by immunoSEQ multiplex PCR; TCRdb keeps only in-frame clonotypes and omits some of them. The sample shows 130,000 or so clones, 92% of them seen only once. V gave up 6 bases and J gave up 5 bases; unmatched junction bases: 3. Germline loops: CDR1 SGHTA, CDR2 FQGTGA. This CDR3 has 13 residues. The sample comes from a study of T cell responses to AZD1222 COVID-19 vaccine. The overall study: The study pooled second doses at about 4 or about 12 weeks. General study findings and limits: Targeting of unmutated variant regions was reportedly seen in nearly half of spike-specific TCRs. Among those given AZD1222, only six were seropositive at baseline.

This material consisted of peripheral blood, taken on day 0 of AZD1222 vaccination. V is TRBV7-3 and J is TRBJ2-2; 7 bases map to TRBD1. The clonotype was recovered from an adult in good health. CDR3 amino acids: CASRTGTTGELFF. The CDR3 DNA sequence: TGTGCCAGCAGGACAGGGACGACCGGGGAGCTGTTTTTT.